The 10 T cell receptor beta chains below all came from one sample that was sequenced in a study of beta chain features in type 1 diabetes. The entirety of the isolated RNA underwent reverse transcription, so expressed TCRB transcripts were sequenced. TCRdb's table, derived via immunoSEQ multiplex PCR, lists solely in-frame clones and lacks some. The table includes over 700,000 clones, 17% detected once. Sequencing was carried out using naive CD4+ T cells from blood. Source of these receptors: a woman aged 18-30 years in good health.

This clone occurred once. The CDR3 nucleotides are TGTGCCAGTAGTAGGGGGCAACTAGCCAAAAACATTCAGTACTTC. Protein: CASSRGQLAKNIQYF. V usage is TRBV19 and J usage is TRBJ2-4; maybe TRBD1 (6 bases). This CDR3 spans 15 amino acids. CDR1 LNHDA and CDR2 SQIVND come from the germline V gene (reference sequence). V shed 4 bases and J shed 0 bases, with 10 bases lying between them.

The V and J genes are TRBV5-1 and TRBJ2-1; TRBD2 might be the D (6 bases). From germline, CDR1 is SGHRS and CDR2 YFSETQ. The CDR3 spans 15 residues. The V end lost 2 bases, the J end lost 2 bases, and 11 bases lay between the germline ends. CDR3: CASSLGGVTYNEQFF. In DNA, the CDR3 is TGCGCCAGCAGCTTAGGAGGGGTGACCTACAATGAGCAGTTCTTC.

V and J are TRBV19 and TRBJ2-6; the match to TRBD1 covers 9 bases. The V segment lost 9 bases and the J segment 0 bases; nucleotides outside the gene matches: 9. Germline assignment: CDR1 LNHDA and CDR2 SQIVND (reference sequence). This CDR3 spans 17 amino acids. The CDR3, as DNA: TGTGCCAGCAATAAGGGACAGGGTACCTCTGGGGCCAACGTCCTGACTTTC. This encodes CASNKGQGTSGANVLTF.

The V gene is TRBV4-3, the J gene TRBJ1-2, with a possible D match to TRBD1 (5 bases). The CDR3 is made up of 17 amino acids. V was shortened by 2 bases and J by 3 bases, with 19 bases between the two germline ends. Germline CDR1 and CDR2: LGHNA and YSLEER. CDR3 sequence reads: CASSQWGHGGGYYGYTF. CDR3 nucleotides: TGCGCCAGCAGCCAATGGGGTCATGGGGGAGGATACTATGGCTACACCTTC.

Notes on this clone: Other nucleotide sequences in the sample specify the same CDR3. The V gene is TRBV5-4, the J gene TRBJ2-5, with D unresolved. Germline V gene lookup returns CDR1 SGHNT and CDR2 YYREEE (reference sequence). The CDR3 is made up of 13 amino acids. V was clipped by 0 bases and J by 3 bases, with 6 bases between them. The CDR3 loop reads CASSLGREETQYF. Here the CDR3 DNA reads TGTGCCAGCAGCTTGGGCCGGGAAGAGACCCAGTACTTC.

This chain uses TRBV7-2 with TRBJ2-7, with TRBD2 matching over 10 bases. The V gene's germline CDR1 is SGHTA and CDR2 FQGNSA. The CDR3 spans 14 residues. Losses at the gene ends were 2 bases for V and 2 bases for J; bases not matched to a gene: 0. Written as DNA, the CDR3 is TGTGCCAGCAGCTTACTAGCGGGAGCCTACGAGCAGTACTTC. Translating it yields CASSLLAGAYEQYF.

The V and J genes are TRBV27 and TRBJ2-7; D is perhaps TRBD2 (5 bases). V lost 1 base, J lost 0 bases, and 10 bases lay in between. This CDR3 region has 15 residues. Germline V gene lookup returns CDR1 MNHEY and CDR2 SMNVEV (reference sequence). CDR3 DNA: TGTGCCAGCAGTTTATTAAGCGGAAGCTCCTACGAGCAGTACTTC. The encoded protein is CASSLLSGSSYEQYF.

To note about this clone: Other DNA sequences in this specimen translate into the identical CDR3. The gene calls are TRBV5-1 and TRBJ2-5; D call uncertain. With 0 bases removed from V and 3 bases from J, the gap between germline ends came to 6 bases. Germline V lookup: CDR1 SGHRS, CDR2 YFSETQ. The CDR3 extends over 13 amino acids. In nucleotides, the CDR3 is TGCGCCAGCAGCTTGGGTAGGGAAGAGACCCAGTACTTC. Its protein product is CASSLGREETQYF.

This chain uses TRBV7-2 with TRBJ2-5; possible D gene TRBD2, 6 bases. Germline V gene data show CDR1 as SGHTA and CDR2 as FQGNSA. Trimming pared 2 bases from V and 7 bases from J, leaving 11 bases between. This CDR3 contains 13 residues. CDR3 sequence reads: CASSLTAGPTQYF. The CDR3 coding sequence is TGTGCCAGCAGCTTAACGGCGGGACCGACCCAGTACTTC.

This clone was observed many times. The rearrangement uses TRBV10-3 and TRBJ2-7; 7 positions agree with TRBD1. The CDR3 extends over 11 amino acids. The J segment lost 2 bases and the V segment lost 10 bases, leaving 2 bases of the junction unmatched. From germline, CDR1 is ENHRY and CDR2 SYGVKD. CDR3 loop: CATGTAYEQYF. The CDR3 nucleotides read TGTGCCACCGGGACAGCCTACGAGCAGTACTTC.